This is a list of T cell receptor beta chains from one sample in a study of tumor-infiltrating lymphocytes in primary liver carcinoma. TCRdb reprocessed the multiplex PCR reads with MiXCR, giving one entry per CDR3 protein. Of around 120,000 distinct CDR3 sequences in the sample, 55% to 75% were seen once. The specimen was liver tumor tissue from sampling region 1. The receptor source for this set is an older woman with primary liver carcinoma and hepatitis B virus infection. The CDR3 runs from the conserved cysteine through the conserved F or W. A D gene is named only where the DNA matches it firmly. The size field is filled for only some rows; it gives once, few, many or a size class.

CDR3nt: TGTGCCAGCAGCTTGATAAGCGGTAGCTCCTACGAGCAGTACTTC; CDR3aa: CASSLISGSSYEQYF; v_gene: TRBV11-2; j_gene: TRBJ2-7; abundance: many; d_gene: -
CDR3nt: TGTGCCAACAGCCCTGGGGGCAATTCCGGTGAGCAGTTCTTC; CDR3aa: CANSPGGNSGEQFF; v_gene: TRBV11-2; j_gene: TRBJ2-1; abundance: -; d_gene: -
CDR3nt: TGTGCCGGCAGACTCCCGGCAGAGGGCGTGAGTGAAAAACTGTTTTTT; CDR3aa: CAGRLPAEGVSEKLFF; v_gene: TRBV28; j_gene: TRBJ1-4; abundance: -; d_gene: -
CDR3nt: TGTGCCAACAGCTGGGGGGACCCCAATCAGCCCCAGCATTTT; CDR3aa: CANSWGDPNQPQHF; v_gene: TRBV7-9; j_gene: TRBJ1-5; abundance: -; d_gene: -
CDR3nt: TGTACCAGCAGCTTAGCGGGCAGGGGAGAGACCCAGTATTTC; CDR3aa: CTSSLAGRGETQYF; v_gene: TRBV11-2; j_gene: TRBJ2-5; abundance: -; d_gene: -
CDR3nt: TGTGCCAGCAGCTTCGGACGAGAGACCCAGTACTTC; CDR3aa: CASSFGRETQYF; v_gene: TRBV5-6; j_gene: TRBJ2-5; abundance: many; d_gene: -
CDR3nt: TGTGCCAGCAGCCGTGGACTGTCGGGGGATGAGCAGTTCTTC; CDR3aa: CASSRGLSGDEQFF; v_gene: TRBV11-3; j_gene: TRBJ2-1; abundance: medium-sized; d_gene: -
CDR3nt: TGTGTCAGCGGCTCCCGGACTAGCGGGAGCGGGGGGGAGCAGTTCTTC; CDR3aa: CVSGSRTSGSGGEQFF; v_gene: TRBV11-2; j_gene: TRBJ2-1; abundance: -; d_gene: TRBD2
CDR3nt: TGTGCTAGCAGGTTAGGATTGGGCAGGGGGTTGTCGACAGATACGCAGTATTTT; CDR3aa: CASRLGLGRGLSTDTQYF; v_gene: TRBV11-2; j_gene: TRBJ2-3; abundance: -; d_gene: TRBD1
CDR3nt: TGTGCCAACAGCCGCCTTCGGACAGGTAGCAGAGATACGCAGTATTTT; CDR3aa: CANSRLRTGSRDTQYF; v_gene: TRBV6-5; j_gene: TRBJ2-3; abundance: -; d_gene: TRBD1
CDR3nt: TGTGTCAGCACTATCGGGACTAGAAAACAGACCCAGTACTTC; CDR3aa: CVSTIGTRKQTQYF; v_gene: TRBV12-3/TRBV12-4; j_gene: TRBJ2-5; abundance: -; d_gene: TRBD2
CDR3nt: TGTGCCAGCAGTGATGCGCCCGGGACAGGGGGCTATGAGCAGCTCTTC; CDR3aa: CASSDAPGTGGYEQLF; v_gene: TRBV6-1; j_gene: TRBJ2-1; abundance: -; d_gene: TRBD1
CDR3nt: TGTGCCAGCAGCGATACGACAGTGGACAATGAGCAGTTCTTC; CDR3aa: CASSDTTVDNEQFF; v_gene: TRBV7-9; j_gene: TRBJ2-1; abundance: many; d_gene: -
CDR3nt: TGTGTCGCTGGCAGGAAAGAGACCCAGTACTTC; CDR3aa: CVAGRKETQYF; v_gene: TRBV6-2/TRBV6-3; j_gene: TRBJ2-5; abundance: -; d_gene: -
CDR3nt: TGTGCCAGCAGCTTAAGGATTAGCGGGATTGGTGACGAGCAGTACTTC; CDR3aa: CASSLRISGIGDEQYF; v_gene: TRBV11-2; j_gene: TRBJ2-7; abundance: -; d_gene: TRBD2
CDR3nt: TGTGTTAGCAGCTTAGAAGGTGGCACTGAAGCTTTCTTT; CDR3aa: CVSSLEGGTEAFF; v_gene: TRBV11-2; j_gene: TRBJ1-1; abundance: -; d_gene: -
CDR3nt: TGTGCCGGCAGCTTAGGGTCTAGTTGGTGGCTGTACTTC; CDR3aa: CAGSLGSSWWLYF; v_gene: TRBV7-8; j_gene: TRBJ2-7; abundance: -; d_gene: -
CDR3nt: TGTACCAGCAGCTTGGAACGGACGAACAATGAGCAGTTCTTC; CDR3aa: CTSSLERTNNEQFF; v_gene: TRBV11-2; j_gene: TRBJ2-1; abundance: -; d_gene: -
CDR3nt: TGTGCCAGCAGACCGAGCCTTGAGACTGGGGAGCTGTCTTTT; CDR3aa: CASRPSLETGELSF; v_gene: TRBV11-1; j_gene: TRBJ2-2; abundance: once; d_gene: -
CDR3nt: TGTGCCAGCAATCGGGACAACTCCTACGAGCAGTACTTC; CDR3aa: CASNRDNSYEQYF; v_gene: TRBV2; j_gene: TRBJ2-7; abundance: many; d_gene: -
CDR3nt: TGTGCCAGCAGCCTAGGAGCGGTAGTATCGGAGACCGAGTACTTC; CDR3aa: CASSLGAVVSETEYF; v_gene: TRBV11-2; j_gene: TRBJ2-5; abundance: -; d_gene: -
CDR3nt: TGCAGCGTTGAACGGGGGAGGGGGACAGATACGCAGTATTTT; CDR3aa: CSVERGRGTDTQYF; v_gene: TRBV29-1; j_gene: TRBJ2-3; abundance: many; d_gene: -
CDR3nt: TGTGCCAGCAGTTTGTCAGCGGGGGTCTACGAGCAGTACTTC; CDR3aa: CASSLSAGVYEQYF; v_gene: TRBV12-3/TRBV12-4; j_gene: TRBJ2-7; abundance: many; d_gene: TRBD2
CDR3nt: TGTGCCAGCAGTTCGCCTGGGACTAGCGGGAGTTACGAGCAGTACTTC; CDR3aa: CASSSPGTSGSYEQYF; v_gene: TRBV28; j_gene: TRBJ2-7; abundance: once; d_gene: TRBD2
CDR3nt: TGTGCCAGCGTTGGGGCAGAACAAGCCAAAAACATTCAGTACTTC; CDR3aa: CASVGAEQAKNIQYF; v_gene: TRBV28; j_gene: TRBJ2-4; abundance: -; d_gene: -
CDR3nt: TGTGCCAGCAGCTTAAAATCGGACGGGAGCTCCTACGAGCAGTACTTC; CDR3aa: CASSLKSDGSSYEQYF; v_gene: TRBV13; j_gene: TRBJ2-7; abundance: -; d_gene: -
CDR3nt: TGTGTCAGTAGCCCGGACAGGGAAGATACGCAGTATTTT; CDR3aa: CVSSPDREDTQYF; v_gene: TRBV11-1; j_gene: TRBJ2-3; abundance: -; d_gene: TRBD1
CDR3nt: TGTGCCAGCAGTACTACAGGGGCCCGCGGCTCCTACGAGCAGTACTTC; CDR3aa: CASSTTGARGSYEQYF; v_gene: TRBV6-1; j_gene: TRBJ2-7; abundance: many; d_gene: TRBD1
CDR3nt: TGCAGTGCTAGAAGGGCCGACGGATTCGTAGATACACAGTATTTT; CDR3aa: CSARRADGFVDTQYF; v_gene: TRBV20-1; j_gene: TRBJ2-3; abundance: once; d_gene: -
CDR3nt: TGCGCCAGCAGCTCACCCGCGACCGACAACTATGTCTACACCTTC; CDR3aa: CASSSPATDNYVYTF; v_gene: TRBV11-2; j_gene: TRBJ1-2; abundance: -; d_gene: -
CDR3nt: TGTGCCAGCAGCCCCGTAGCAGCGGCAGCTACAGATACGCAGTATTTT; CDR3aa: CASSPVAAAATDTQYF; v_gene: TRBV6-5; j_gene: TRBJ2-3; abundance: many; d_gene: -
CDR3nt: TGTGCCAGCAATTATAACGACAGGCCTCGAGGAAACACCATATACTTT; CDR3aa: CASNYNDRPRGNTIYF; v_gene: TRBV11-2; j_gene: TRBJ1-3; abundance: -; d_gene: -
CDR3nt: TGCAGTGCTAGAAACAGGGATATATCCTACGAGCAGTACTTC; CDR3aa: CSARNRDISYEQYF; v_gene: TRBV20-1; j_gene: TRBJ2-7; abundance: many; d_gene: -
CDR3nt: TGTGCCAGCAGTGACTCGGGGAAGGCCACAGATACGCAGTATTTT; CDR3aa: CASSDSGKATDTQYF; v_gene: TRBV6-4; j_gene: TRBJ2-3; abundance: once; d_gene: -
CDR3nt: TGTGCCAGCAGCTTACACCCGAACATAGGGGAGCTGTTTTTT; CDR3aa: CASSLHPNIGELFF; v_gene: TRBV11-2; j_gene: TRBJ2-2; abundance: -; d_gene: -
CDR3nt: TGTGCCAGCAGCCGTTATAGCGGGAGGGAAGAGACCCAGTACTTC; CDR3aa: CASSRYSGREETQYF; v_gene: TRBV12-3/TRBV12-4; j_gene: TRBJ2-5; abundance: many; d_gene: TRBD2
CDR3nt: TGTGCCAGCGCATCCGGAACGGGTGGATACCAGTCCCAGCATTTT; CDR3aa: CASASGTGGYQSQHF; v_gene: TRBV28; j_gene: TRBJ1-5; abundance: once; d_gene: -
CDR3nt: TGTGCCAGCACCTATATAAGCAACTATGGCTGCACCTTC; CDR3aa: CASTYISNYGCTF; v_gene: TRBV6-6; j_gene: TRBJ1-2; abundance: -; d_gene: -
CDR3nt: TGTGCCAGCAGCCTTAGGGGGCTTATAACGGAAACGGACACTGAAGCTTTCTTT; CDR3aa: CASSLRGLITETDTEAFF; v_gene: TRBV11-3; j_gene: TRBJ1-1; abundance: -; d_gene: TRBD1
CDR3nt: TGCGCCAGCGTTTATATTAAGCGCTTTGGGAACTATGGCTACACCTTC; CDR3aa: CASVYIKRFGNYGYTF; v_gene: TRBV4-1; j_gene: TRBJ1-2; abundance: many; d_gene: -
CDR3nt: TGTACCAGCGGCTTTTTGGGGATACCCAATTACGAGCAGCACTTC; CDR3aa: CTSGFLGIPNYEQHF; v_gene: TRBV28; j_gene: TRBJ2-7; abundance: -; d_gene: -
CDR3nt: TGTGCCAGCAGTTTATGGCAGGGGCATAATTCACCCCTCCACTTT; CDR3aa: CASSLWQGHNSPLHF; v_gene: TRBV28; j_gene: TRBJ1-6; abundance: many; d_gene: -
CDR3nt: TGCGCCAGCAGCTTGTGGGGAAATACGCAGTATTTT; CDR3aa: CASSLWGNTQYF; v_gene: TRBV5-1; j_gene: TRBJ2-3; abundance: -; d_gene: -
CDR3nt: TGTGTCAGCAGCTTGGGTACTAGCGGTGACATAGATACGCAGTATTTT; CDR3aa: CVSSLGTSGDIDTQYF; v_gene: TRBV5-4; j_gene: TRBJ2-3; abundance: -; d_gene: TRBD2
CDR3nt: TGCGCCAGCAGCGCGGAACGGGAGAGTACGCAGTATTTT; CDR3aa: CASSAERESTQYF; v_gene: TRBV5-1; j_gene: TRBJ2-3; abundance: few; d_gene: -
CDR3nt: TGTGCCAGCAGCCCCGGGACTAGCGGGAGTAGAGAGACCCAGTACTTC; CDR3aa: CASSPGTSGSRETQYF; v_gene: TRBV11-2; j_gene: TRBJ2-5; abundance: many; d_gene: TRBD2
CDR3nt: TGCGCCAGCAGCACCCCGGGACAGTCGAACACCGGGGAGCTGTTTTTT; CDR3aa: CASSTPGQSNTGELFF; v_gene: TRBV5-1; j_gene: TRBJ2-2; abundance: once; d_gene: TRBD1
CDR3nt: TGTGCCAGCAGCAAACCCGAGACAGTCGAGACCCAATACTTC; CDR3aa: CASSKPETVETQYF; v_gene: TRBV11-1; j_gene: TRBJ2-5; abundance: -; d_gene: -
CDR3nt: TGTGCCAGCAGTCCGGGCTGCTCCTATAATTCACCCCTCCACTTT; CDR3aa: CASSPGCSYNSPLHF; v_gene: TRBV28; j_gene: TRBJ1-6; abundance: -; d_gene: -
CDR3nt: TGTGCCAGCTCCAGACAGGGAGGGTGGGACTATGGCTACACCTTC; CDR3aa: CASSRQGGWDYGYTF; v_gene: TRBV6-5; j_gene: TRBJ1-2; abundance: many; d_gene: TRBD1
CDR3nt: TGTGCCAGCGGCTTATCCGGGGAGCTGTTTTTT; CDR3aa: CASGLSGELFF; v_gene: TRBV7-9; j_gene: TRBJ2-2; abundance: -; d_gene: -
CDR3nt: TGTGCCAAGACCGGGACTAGCGGGAGCGGTATTAGCACAGATACGCAGTATTTT; CDR3aa: CAKTGTSGSGISTDTQYF; v_gene: TRBV10-3; j_gene: TRBJ2-3; abundance: many; d_gene: TRBD2
CDR3nt: TGTGCCAGCGTAATATTGCGCGGAACGGAGGTCTACAATGAGCAGTTCTTC; CDR3aa: CASVILRGTEVYNEQFF; v_gene: TRBV7-3; j_gene: TRBJ2-1; abundance: -; d_gene: -
CDR3nt: TGTGCCGGCAGCCTATCCCTAGCAGGCGATCAGTACTTC; CDR3aa: CAGSLSLAGDQYF; v_gene: TRBV11-2; j_gene: TRBJ2-4; abundance: -; d_gene: -
CDR3nt: TGTACCAGCAGCTTAGGTGGGACGGCCATCCAGTACTTC; CDR3aa: CTSSLGGTAIQYF; v_gene: TRBV11-2; j_gene: TRBJ2-4; abundance: -; d_gene: -
CDR3nt: TGCGCCAGCAGCTTTGATAACCGGAACACTGAAGCTCTCTTT; CDR3aa: CASSFDNRNTEALF; v_gene: TRBV5-1; j_gene: TRBJ1-1; abundance: -; d_gene: -
CDR3nt: TGCAGCGTAGCCGGGACTAGCGGCACAGATACGCAGTATTTT; CDR3aa: CSVAGTSGTDTQYF; v_gene: TRBV29-1; j_gene: TRBJ2-3; abundance: many; d_gene: TRBD2
CDR3nt: TGTGCCTGGAGCGGACAGATGGGGGTGAACTACGAACAGTACTTC; CDR3aa: CAWSGQMGVNYEQYF; v_gene: TRBV30; j_gene: TRBJ2-7; abundance: -; d_gene: -
CDR3nt: TGTGCCAGCAGCTTAGGTAGGACTGGGGTACTGTTTTTT; CDR3aa: CASSLGRTGVLFF; v_gene: TRBV11-2; j_gene: TRBJ2-2; abundance: -; d_gene: -